This is a list of T cell receptor beta chains from one sample in a study of blood T cell repertoires in COVID-19. Assay: immunoSEQ multiplex PCR; the TCRdb copy retains only in-frame clones and omits some. Here the sample spans roughly 11,000 clones, roughly 80% being singletons. Sequenced input: peripheral blood. The receptors originated from a human donor in a cohort sampled during active COVID-19. Both conserved end residues are part of each CDR3. A D gene is named only where the DNA matches it firmly. A clone size is listed for some rows: how often the clone was seen (once, few, many), or a class if it is expanded.

v_gene	j_gene	len	d_gene	abundance	CDR3nt	CDR3aa
TRBV4-1	TRBJ1-4	18	NA	once	TGCGCCAGCAGCCAAGATTCCGGGACTGGCGTCGCTAATGAAAAACTGTTTTTT	CASSQDSGTGVANEKLFF
TRBV5-1	TRBJ2-3	16	NA	NA	TGCGCCAGCAGCTTGGCCCTCCGGGTAGGCACAGATACGCAGTATTTT	CASSLALRVGTDTQYF
TRBV11-2	TRBJ2-1	16	NA	NA	TGTGCCAGCAGCACCAGCGGGCTGTTTAAATGGAATGAGCAGTTCTTC	CASSTSGLFKWNEQFF
TRBV6-5	TRBJ1-6	14	TRBD1	NA	TGTGCCAGCAGGGGGACAGGGGGCAGTTCACCCCTCCACTTT	CASRGTGGSSPLHF
TRBV6-1	TRBJ1-6	15	TRBD1	NA	TGTGCCAGCAGTGATCTTGGACAGGGAACCTCACCCCTCCACTTT	CASSDLGQGTSPLHF
TRBV6-5	TRBJ2-3	13	TRBD2	NA	TGTGCCAGCCGATTAGCGGGGGTCCCTACGCAGTATTTT	CASRLAGVPTQYF
TRBV9	TRBJ1-3	14	NA	NA	TGTGCCAGCAGCGGAGAGGGACATCGTGACACCATATATTTT	CASSGEGHRDTIYF
TRBV7-8	TRBJ1-4	13	NA	NA	TGTGCCAGCAGCCCCCCTTCTAATGAAAAACTGTTTTTT	CASSPPSNEKLFF
TRBV7-3	TRBJ2-2	12	NA	NA	TGTGCCAGCGGTTCAGTGGCCGGGGAGCTGTTTTTT	CASGSVAGELFF
TRBV5-1	TRBJ2-3	15	NA	NA	TGCGCCAGCAGCTTGTTTAGACAGGGCACAGATACGCAGTATTTT	CASSLFRQGTDTQYF
TRBV7-9	TRBJ2-7	14	TRBD1	NA	TGTGCCAGCAGCCCCGGGACAGGATCCTACGAGCAGTACTTC	CASSPGTGSYEQYF
TRBV3-1/TRBV3-2	TRBJ1-2	14	NA	NA	TGTGCCAGCAGCCAAGATTCCCTTAGTGGTGGCTACACCTTC	CASSQDSLSGGYTF
TRBV29-1	TRBJ2-1	13	NA	NA	TGCAGCGTTCAAGCCCAACTACAGGTACAGCAGTTCTTC	CSVQAQLQVQQFF
TRBV2	TRBJ1-1	14	NA	NA	TGTGCCAGCAGTCCCCAGGGATCGAACACTGAAGCTTTCTTT	CASSPQGSNTEAFF
TRBV3-1/TRBV3-2	TRBJ2-2	16	TRBD1	once	TGTGCCAGCAGCCGCCCGGGACAGGGGTTTACCGGGGAGCTGTTTTTT	CASSRPGQGFTGELFF
TRBV9	TRBJ2-3	16	NA	NA	TGTGCCAGCAGCGTAGAGGGGGGGGCAGGCGCAGATACGCAGTATTTT	CASSVEGGAGADTQYF
TRBV7-3	TRBJ1-3	14	TRBD1	few	TGTGCCAGCAGCAGGACAGGGGCTGGAAACACCATATATTTT	CASSRTGAGNTIYF
TRBV7-2	TRBJ2-7	15	TRBD1	NA	TGTGCCAGCAGCCGGCGGGGACAGGACCGCTGGGAGCAGTACTTC	CASSRRGQDRWEQYF
TRBV5-4	TRBJ2-7	16	NA	NA	TGTGCCAGCAGCTTGCAGGAGGGGTCTTATTCCTACGAGCAGTACTTC	CASSLQEGSYSYEQYF
TRBV19	TRBJ1-5	18	NA	NA	TGTGCCAGTAGTACCCCGACAGGTTGGGGATATAGCAATCAGCCCCAGCATTTT	CASSTPTGWGYSNQPQHF